The 5 T cell receptor beta chains in this list originate from one sample, sequenced in a study of Graves' ophthalmopathy and Graves' hyperthyroidism. For repertoire sequencing, the TCR beta CDR3 regions were amplified from RNA transcripts. The first round was an RT-PCR with HTBI primers, and the second round was a multiplex PCR. TCRdb redid the calling of the multiplex PCR reads with MiXCR, one entry per CDR3 protein. The table includes about 480,000 distinct CDR3 sequences, around 14% detected once. Material for sequencing was blood. Receptors were obtained from a woman aged 25 to 39 with Graves' ophthalmopathy.

This clonotype has at least ten counts. This chain links TRBV11-1 with TRBJ1-1; 9 nucleotides align to TRBD1. There are 13 residues in the CDR3. Germline V lookup: CDR1 SGHAT, CDR2 FQDESV (reference sequence). Trimming cost V 4 bases and J 12 bases; bases outside gene matches: 9. The CDR3 DNA reads TGTGCCAGCAGCTCCGGCCGGACAGGGGAAACTTTCTTT. It encodes CASSSGRTGETFF.

There are many counts of this clonotype. The chain has TRBV12-3 or TRBV12-4 and TRBJ2-7; 7 nucleotides match TRBD1. The CDR3 covers 14 residues. V lost 7 bases to trimming and J lost 2 bases; unmatched junction nucleotides: 8. The CDR3 sequence is CASTGRDSTYEQYF. In DNA, the CDR3 is TGTGCCAGCACCGGCCGGGACAGTACCTACGAGCAGTACTTC.

In this sample, this clonotype turned up many times. This chain links TRBV7-2 with TRBJ1-1; D is uncertain. Deletions cut 1 base from V and 4 bases from J, with 7 bases between. The CDR3 covers 13 residues. The germline CDR1 and CDR2 sequences are SGHTA and FQGNSA. CDR3 amino acids: CASSLVLRTEAFF. For the CDR3, the DNA is TGTGCCAGCAGCTTAGTTCTCCGCACTGAAGCTTTCTTT.

There are many counts of this clonotype. The CDR3 sequence: CASSLAGVGYTF. In nucleotides, the CDR3 is TGTGCCAGCAGTTTAGCGGGCGTTGGCTACACCTTC. V gene TRBV12-3 or TRBV12-4 combines with J gene TRBJ1-2; D not resolved. Deletions cut 0 bases from V and 7 bases from J, with 6 bases between. There are 12 residues in the CDR3.

This clonotype came up many times. The CDR3 reads CAWSVQPQHF. The CDR3 DNA is TGTGCCTGGAGTGTTCAGCCCCAGCATTTT. The chain couples TRBV30 to TRBJ1-5; D call uncertain. In germline, CDR1 is GTSNPN, CDR2 SVGIG (reference sequence). There are 10 residues in the CDR3. Trimming removed 0 bases from V and 6 bases from J, with 0 bases in between.